This T cell receptor beta chain comes out of a study of Ad26.COV2.S vaccination and SARS-CoV-2 variants. Study at large: In the COV1001 trial, the donor was in the Ad26.COV2.S arm. Dosing was one shot or two shots 56 days apart. Study-wide results and limits: Among vaccine recipients, spike-specific TCR breadth exceeded that of placebo recipients. Substantial response breadth was reportedly seen for spike-specific CD8+ and CD4+ T cells after vaccination.

Using immunoSEQ multiplex PCR, the repertoire was profiled, and TCRdb retains in-frame clones only, with some absent. This repertoire shows some 340,000 clones, around 85% found once; its top ten account for approximately 2.2%. As to this clone: Its specificity is unknown.

This CDR3 is 14 amino acids long. Germline V gene data show CDR1 as LNHDA and CDR2 as SQIVND (reference sequence). The V and J ends lost 3 bases and 1 base respectively, with 9 bases between them. The treatment was: some 20 received Ad26.COV2.S at low or high dose, single or two shots; about 5 received placebo; per-sample allocation not given. Sampling was performed 63 days after the first vaccine or placebo injection. The V gene is TRBV19, the J gene TRBJ1-1; D not certain. This TCR was sampled from a person aged 18-65 years who received the Ad26.COV2.S COVID-19 vaccine or a placebo. The source was peripheral blood, collected in a trial of Ad26.COV2.S vaccine versus placebo. DNA for the CDR3: TGTGCCAGTAGTATCGACGGGTGGAACACTGAAGCTTTCTTT. The encoded protein is CASSIDGWNTEAFF.